This T cell receptor beta chain was sequenced during a study of blood T cell repertoires in COVID-19. In the study overall: Specimens from acute and convalescent COVID-19 originated in the United States, Italy and Spain.

The CDR3 is made up of 14 amino acids. The V gene lost 1 base and the J gene lost 4 bases, with 10 bases spanning the gap. Germline assignment: CDR1 SEHNR and CDR2 FQNEAQ (reference sequence). In the original analysis: Amplifying reference gene primers gave estimates of nucleated cell counts. The protocol was immunoSEQ multiplex PCR, while the TCRdb copy is restricted to in-frame clones and leaves out a portion. That table is the source of V, J and clone size, and D and trimming were worked out from the DNA. This table has 200,000 to 300,000 clones, 75% to 90% appearing once. The sample consisted of peripheral blood. This rearrangement joins TRBV7-9 to TRBJ1-1; perhaps TRBD1 as D (5 bases). The sequence came from a man aged 25-40 years with active or convalescent COVID-19. The CDR3, as DNA: TGTGCCAGCAGCTTAGAGGTTGGGGCCACTGAAGCTTTCTTT. Translated: CASSLEVGATEAFF.